This T cell receptor (beta chain) was obtained from a study of tumor-infiltrating lymphocytes in primary liver carcinoma. For each extraction, RNA and DNA were obtained together from 20-30 mg of unsorted bulk tissue. The proportion of viable tumor cells exceeded 80% in every tumor sample. V was cut by 4 bases and J by 5 bases, with 21 bases left in between. The CDR3 is made up of 16 amino acids. CDR1 and CDR2 from the germline V gene are SQVTM and ANQGSEA. A primer in the constant region served to generate TCR beta cDNA from 450 to 600 ng of total RNA. Amplification in three nested multiplex PCR rounds with slightly modified ARM-PCR gave rise to TCR beta libraries. For 10 cycles apiece, the opening two PCR rounds ran with TRBV1-TRBV30 forward primers and a C-beta reverse primer. TCRdb ran MiXCR on the multiplex PCR reads and lists one entry per CDR3 protein. The profile shows approximately 47,000 distinct CDR3 sequences, about 70% of them singletons.

The sequenced material came from liver tumor tissue from sampling region 3. Documented subset: tumor region T3, left-lateral pole. This clonotype was sampled from a middle-aged man with primary liver carcinoma and hepatitis B virus infection. The chain joins TRBV29-1 to TRBJ2-1; perhaps TRBD2 as D (6 bases). CDR3 DNA sequence: TGCAGCGTTGGAGATTTTAGACTAGTGGTCAACAATGAGCAGTTCTTC. Translated: CSVGDFRLVVNNEQFF.